A selection of T cell receptor beta chains follows, all from one sample in a study of cytomegalovirus exposure and HLA in healthy donors. Generated by immunoSEQ multiplex PCR, the TCRdb table keeps only in-frame clones and is missing some. This table holds roughly 300,000 clones, around 86% found once. The sequenced sample was PBMCs. The receptors derive from a man aged 40-50 years in good health and CMV-seropositive. Both conserved end residues are part of each CDR3. Fields, in order: D gene, J gene, V gene, clone size, CDR3 protein, CDR3 DNA. The D gene is left open where the match is weak. Rows give clone size only sometimes, using once, few, many, or a class for an expanded clone.

>TRBD1|TRBJ2-3|TRBV7-6|-
CASSLGTGGDTQYF
TGTGCCAGCAGCTTAGGAACAGGGGGGGATACGCAGTATTTT
>-|TRBJ2-3|TRBV28|-
CASSFGGPSTDTQYF
TGTGCCAGCAGTTTCGGGGGGCCCTCCACAGATACGCAGTATTTT
>-|TRBJ1-1|TRBV14|-
CASSQEVQVTEAFF
TGTGCCAGCAGCCAAGAGGTACAGGTCACTGAAGCTTTCTTT
>TRBD2|TRBJ2-3|TRBV27|-
CASSLYLGEGLDTQYF
TGTGCCAGCAGCCTCTACCTCGGGGAGGGCCTGGATACGCAGTATTTT
>-|TRBJ1-1|TRBV7-2|-
CASSFRNTEAFF
TGTGCCAGCAGCTTTCGGAACACTGAAGCTTTCTTT
>TRBD1|TRBJ2-2|TRBV28|-
CASSAPYRGPTGELFF
TGTGCCAGCAGTGCCCCATACAGGGGGCCCACCGGGGAGCTGTTTTTT
>-|TRBJ2-2|TRBV7-3|-
CASSLEPGANTGELFF
TGTGCCAGCAGCTTAGAGCCGGGAGCGAACACCGGGGAGCTGTTTTTT
>-|TRBJ2-7|TRBV4-2|-
CASSQDLHEQYF
TGTGCCAGCAGCCAAGATCTCCACGAGCAGTACTTC
>TRBD1|TRBJ1-5|TRBV6-1|-
CASSEMTGSYNQPQHF
TGTGCCAGCAGTGAGATGACAGGGTCCTACAATCAGCCCCAGCATTTT
>-|TRBJ2-5|TRBV2|-
CASSRVEGPRTQYF
TGTGCCAGCAGCCGCGTGGAGGGTCCGAGGACCCAGTACTTC
>TRBD2|TRBJ2-1|TRBV7-2|-
CASSSLGLALRPNEQFF
TGTGCCAGCAGCTCCCTCGGACTAGCCCTAAGACCCAATGAGCAGTTCTTC
>TRBD2|TRBJ2-7|TRBV28|-
CASSPRLAGLYEQYF
TGTGCCAGCAGTCCCCGACTAGCGGGACTCTACGAGCAGTACTTC
>-|TRBJ2-7|TRBV27|-
CASSPEEQHYEQYF
TGTGCCAGCAGCCCGGAGGAGCAACACTACGAGCAGTACTTC
>-|TRBJ2-1|TRBV7-3|-
CASSSDSASNEQFF
TGTGCCAGCAGCTCGGACTCCGCCAGCAATGAGCAGTTCTTC
>TRBD1|TRBJ2-7|TRBV19|-
CASSIFGTGAYEQYF
TGTGCCAGTAGTATATTCGGGACAGGCGCCTACGAGCAGTACTTC
>-|TRBJ1-1|TRBV10-3|-
CAISDNRVNTEAFF
TGTGCCATCAGTGACAACAGGGTGAACACTGAAGCTTTCTTT
>TRBD1|TRBJ1-1|TRBV6-5|-
CASSYGTGRRNTEAFF
TGTGCCAGCAGTTACGGGACAGGTAGGCGGAACACTGAAGCTTTCTTT
>-|TRBJ2-3|TRBV2|-
CASSVERGGGDTQYF
TGTGCCAGCAGTGTGGAGCGGGGAGGGGGAGATACGCAGTATTTT
>TRBD2|TRBJ2-7|TRBV10-3|-
CAISDPGLAGAGEQYF
TGTGCCATCAGTGACCCGGGACTAGCGGGAGCGGGGGAGCAGTACTTC
>-|TRBJ2-1|TRBV4-1|once
CASSLRDIDNEQFF
TGCGCCAGCAGCCTCCGGGACATAGACAATGAGCAGTTCTTC
>-|TRBJ2-1|TRBV7-8|-
CASSLLAEQFF
TGTGCCAGCAGCTTACTAGCGGAGCAGTTCTTC
>TRBD1|TRBJ1-5|TRBV28|-
CASSPTGAHQPQHF
TGTGCCAGCAGTCCGACAGGGGCACATCAGCCCCAGCATTTT
>TRBD2|TRBJ2-2|TRBV2|-
CASMRGLAGFYPGELFF
TGTGCCAGCATGAGGGGACTAGCGGGTTTTTATCCCGGGGAGCTGTTTTTT
>TRBD2|TRBJ2-1|TRBV11-2|many
CASSTWTSGRDEQFF
TGTGCCAGCAGCACTTGGACTAGCGGGAGGGACGAGCAGTTCTTC